A single sample gave rise to the 15 T cell receptor beta chains below, sequenced in a study of vaccination effects on CD4 cells after COVID-19. The antigens these receptors bind are not known. Peptide-pool stimulation followed by sequencing identified expanded antigen-specific CD4+ clonotypes in the ViraFEST assay. Scientists isolated CD4+ T cells after a roughly 10-day culture period ended. Vaccinees lacked prior SARS-CoV-2 infection and tested negative for nucleocapsid antibodies. Sequencing used immunoSEQ multiplex PCR; TCRdb keeps in-frame clones, though not all of them. The sample lists 25,000 to 35,000 clones; about 70% were seen once. This material consisted of CD4+ T cells from PBMCs cultured with SARS-CoV-2 spike peptides, taken before COVID-19 vaccination. These receptors were collected from a human donor who received a COVID-19 vaccine.

The chain is built from TRBV18 and TRBJ1-2, with D maybe TRBD1 (5 bases). The CDR3 spans 15 residues. CDR1 is KGHSH, CDR2 LQKENI, per germline. V dropped 1 base and J dropped 4 bases, with 13 bases sitting between them. The CDR3 region has the DNA TGTGCCAGCTCACCACGGCCAGGGTGGGCCTATGGCTACACCTTC. It encodes CASSPRPGWAYGYTF.

The rearrangement uses TRBV27 and TRBJ2-3; D call uncertain. Deletions cut 0 bases from V and 8 bases from J, with 15 bases between. The CDR3 totals 15 residues. CDR1 is MNHEY, CDR2 SMNVEV, per germline (reference sequence). The CDR3 bases are TGTGCCAGCAGTTTATCCCGGCCAGTAGCTAGTACGCAGTATTTT. Protein product: CASSLSRPVASTQYF.

The gene calls are TRBV6-5 and TRBJ1-4; maybe TRBD1 (6 bases). Germline V lookup: CDR1 MNHEY, CDR2 SVGAGI. The CDR3 has 14 residues. Trimming pared 2 bases from V and 7 bases from J, leaving 11 bases between. The CDR3 DNA sequence: TGTGCCAGCAGTTACAGGGGGAAAAGTGAAAAACTGTTTTTT. Protein sequence: CASSYRGKSEKLFF.

This chain joins TRBV7-8 and TRBJ1-1; 10 bases agree with TRBD1. V lost 6 bases and J lost 7; bases outside the gene matches: 8. The CDR3 length is 14 residues. CDR1 and CDR2 (germline): SGHVS, FQNEAQ. As DNA, the CDR3 is TGTGCCAGCAGTCAGCCGGGACAGGGGAATGAAGCTTTCTTT. This gives the protein CASSQPGQGNEAFF.

The chain employs TRBV7-8 and TRBJ2-5, with D tentatively TRBD1 or TRBD2 (5 bases each). Germline V gene data show CDR1 as SGHVS and CDR2 as FQNEAQ. Trimming shortened V by 5 bases and J by 1 base, and 17 bases separated the two germline ends. The CDR3 contains 16 residues. CDR3 nucleotide sequence: TGTGCCAGCAGCCCACAGAGCGGCAGGGTCCAAGAGACCCAGTACTTC. Encoded protein: CASSPQSGRVQETQYF.

The V gene is TRBV5-8, the J gene TRBJ2-3; 7 positions match TRBD2. The CDR3 has 16 residues. Germline trimming cut 4 bases from V and 4 bases from J; bases unmatched to any gene: 12. Germline V gives CDR1 SGHTS, CDR2 YDEGEE. CDR3 region: CASSGGSSWLADTQYF. CDR3 sequence (DNA): TGTGCCAGCAGCGGCGGGAGTTCCTGGTTGGCAGATACGCAGTATTTT.

The chain is built from TRBV6-6 and TRBJ1-3; no reliable D call. Trimming removed 4 bases at V and 4 bases at J, with 14 bases between. The CDR3 has 15 amino acids. Per the germline V gene, CDR1 is MNHNY and CDR2 is SVGAGI (reference sequence). The CDR3 bases are TGTGCCAGCAGTTTTACTTCCCTCGGGGGAAACACCATATATTTT. It encodes CASSFTSLGGNTIYF.

The chain is built from TRBV19 and TRBJ1-1; weak D call: TRBD1 (5 bases). Trimming took 3 bases from V and 4 from J, leaving 15 bases between them. Germline V gives CDR1 LNHDA, CDR2 SQIVND (reference sequence). CDR3 size: 15 residues. The CDR3 DNA sequence: TGTGCCAGTAGTATTTTTGGGGGACCAGGCACTGAAGCTTTCTTT. Residues: CASSIFGGPGTEAFF.

The CDR3 is CASSINTGGYYEQYF. The CDR3 DNA sequence: TGTGCCAGTAGTATAAACACGGGAGGGTACTACGAGCAGTACTTC. The chain recombines TRBV19 with TRBJ2-7, with 8 bases matching TRBD2. CDR3 size: 15 residues. The germline V gene has CDR1 LNHDA and CDR2 SQIVND (reference sequence). The V and J ends lost 2 bases and 3 bases, in that order; junction bases with no gene match: 6.

The chain is built from TRBV30 and TRBJ1-3; no reliable D call. V was clipped by 2 bases and J by 0 bases, with 5 bases between them. This CDR3 contains 13 residues. Per the germline V gene, CDR1 is GTSNPN and CDR2 is SVGIG (reference sequence). CDR3 DNA sequence: TGTGCCTGGAGTCGCAGCTCTGGAAACACCATATATTTT. Protein product: CAWSRSSGNTIYF. Together with reference TRBV30 and TRBJ1-3, the CDR3 gives the full variable domain: SQTIHQWPATLVQPVGSPLSLECTVEGTSNPNLYWYRQAAGRGLQLLFYSVGIGQISSEVPQNLSASRPQDRQFILSSKKLLLSDSGFYLCAWSRSSGNTIYFGEGSWLTVV.

This chain uses TRBV5-4 with TRBJ2-7; perhaps TRBD2 as D (6 bases). Germline CDR1 reads SGHNT; CDR2 reads YYREEE (reference sequence). CDR3 length equals 15 residues. V lost 9 bases and J 5 bases, leaving 24 bases between the germline ends. The CDR3, as DNA: TGTGCCACCTCGAAGAGCCCCGGGAGCCCCGACGAGCAGTACTTC. Residues: CATSKSPGSPDEQYF.

This rearrangement joins TRBV18 to TRBJ2-1, with no clear D. The CDR3 has 16 residues. V lost 3 bases and J 2 bases, leaving 14 bases between the germline ends. Germline CDR1 and CDR2: KGHSH and LQKENI. For the CDR3, the DNA is TGTGCCAGCTCACCCCAACAGATTTTACCCTACAATGAGCAGTTCTTC. Translated: CASSPQQILPYNEQFF.

This rearrangement joins TRBV5-1 to TRBJ1-1; no definite D call. Germline assignment: CDR1 SGHRS and CDR2 YFSETQ. V lost 0 bases, J lost 2 bases, and 5 bases lay in between. CDR3 length equals 13 residues. The CDR3 spells CASSLGANTEAFF. The CDR3 DNA sequence: TGCGCCAGCAGCTTGGGGGCTAACACTGAAGCTTTCTTT.

The gene calls are TRBV5-6 and TRBJ2-2; D not resolved. V shed 1 base and J shed 4 bases, with 17 bases lying between them. This CDR3 contains 17 residues. From germline, CDR1 is SGHDT and CDR2 YYEEEE. CDR3 DNA sequence: TGTGCCAGCAGCTTGAATTTGGATTTCTCGGGCACCGGGGAGCTGTTTTTT. Protein sequence: CASSLNLDFSGTGELFF.

The sample holds a few counts of this clone. The rearrangement links TRBV19 to TRBJ2-2, with TRBD2 matching 8 bases. The CDR3 extends over 14 amino acids. The V gene's germline CDR1 is LNHDA and CDR2 SQIVND (reference sequence). With V trimmed by 7 bases and J by 3 bases, 4 bases remained unmatched. The CDR3 bases are TGTGCCAGTATTACGGGAGGGTACACCGGGGAGCTGTTTTTT. It translates to CASITGGYTGELFF.